The clone carrying this T cell receptor beta chain showed up just a few times. The antigen is not known. Arm-PCR of CDR3 regions and iRepertoire HTBI primers were used to build TCR beta libraries. TCRdb independently ran MiXCR on the multiplex PCR reads; one entry per CDR3 protein. The data contain 420,000 or so distinct CDR3 sequences, roughly 15% of them seen just once; the ten biggest clones take up less than 30%. CDR3 length equals 14 residues. The germline gives CDR1 MDHEN, CDR2 SYDVKM. After removal of 7 bases from V and 6 bases from J, the junction contained 6 bases not matched to a gene. This sample was taken from a study of regulatory T cells in long-lasting Graves disease. Time point in this sample: newly diagnosed GD, antithyroid drugs for less than 3 months. PBMCs provided the RNA from which the TCR library was made. Study-wide results and caveats: Persistent Graves' patients showed less TCR diversity than newly diagnosed ones.

These same records also appear under a second study, on T cells in Graves' hyperthyroidism and ophthalmopathy. As that study records: Each diagnosis was grounded in clinical symptoms, serum thyroxine and TRAb, thyroid ultrasound, and orbital computed tomography.

The sequencing here drew on peripheral blood mononuclear cells (PBMCs), taken at new diagnosis, from a patient treated with antithyroid drugs. This chain connects TRBV28 to TRBJ1-5, with TRBD1 matching over 10 bases. This clonotype was obtained from a woman aged 18-29 years with Graves disease. CDR3 nucleotides: TGTGCCAGCAACCAGGGACAGGGGACTCAGCCCCAGCATTTT. This translates into CASNQGQGTQPQHF. The full variable domain, with the rest looked up from reference TRBV28 and TRBJ1-5, is DVKVTQSSRYLVKRTGEKVFLECVQDMDHENMFWYRQDPGLGLRLIYFSYDVKMKEKGDIPEGYSVSREKKERFSLILESASTNQTSMYLCASNQGQGTQPQHFGDGTRLSIL.